This TCR beta chain was sequenced in a study of T cells in localized non-small cell lung cancer. TCRdb's copy holds only in-frame clones and misses some; the assay was immunoSEQ multiplex PCR. The top ten hold roughly 15% of the sample, which has approximately 1,600 clones, less than 45% seen once. V shed 3 bases, J shed 1 base, and the junction held 7 bases outside the gene matches. CDR1 is LNHDA and CDR2 is SQIVND in the germline V gene (reference sequence). The CDR3 covers 16 residues. The rearrangement uses TRBV19 and TRBJ1-1; 8 bases are shared with TRBD1. This receptor was identified in a female donor over 55 with stage II squamous cell lung carcinoma. The sample consisted of normal lung tissue next to the tumor, taken before any cancer treatment. The CDR3 DNA is TGTGCCAGTAGTATTTTCCCCGGGACAGGGAACACTGAAGCTTTCTTT. This codes for CASSIFPGTGNTEAFF.